Reported below is one T cell receptor beta chain. The record originates from a study of cytomegalovirus exposure and HLA in healthy donors. In the PCR, 60 Vbeta and 13 Jbeta primers were used. TCRdb's table, derived via immunoSEQ multiplex PCR, lists solely in-frame clones and lacks some. The data hold 150,000 to 200,000 clones, with nearly 70% observed a single time. Germline V gives CDR1 SEHNR, CDR2 FQNEAQ (reference sequence). This CDR3 spans 15 amino acids. The material sequenced was PBMCs. The chain recombines TRBV7-9 with TRBJ2-5, with 7 bases that match TRBD1. The closer fit of TRBJ2-7 to the DNA end suggests the J call may be wrong. The TCR originated in a man aged 25 to 40 in good health and CMV-seropositive. CDR3 region: CASSWTGTEIGEQYF. The CDR3 DNA follows: TGTGCCAGCAGCTGGACCGGGACAGAAATAGGCGAGCAGTACTTC.